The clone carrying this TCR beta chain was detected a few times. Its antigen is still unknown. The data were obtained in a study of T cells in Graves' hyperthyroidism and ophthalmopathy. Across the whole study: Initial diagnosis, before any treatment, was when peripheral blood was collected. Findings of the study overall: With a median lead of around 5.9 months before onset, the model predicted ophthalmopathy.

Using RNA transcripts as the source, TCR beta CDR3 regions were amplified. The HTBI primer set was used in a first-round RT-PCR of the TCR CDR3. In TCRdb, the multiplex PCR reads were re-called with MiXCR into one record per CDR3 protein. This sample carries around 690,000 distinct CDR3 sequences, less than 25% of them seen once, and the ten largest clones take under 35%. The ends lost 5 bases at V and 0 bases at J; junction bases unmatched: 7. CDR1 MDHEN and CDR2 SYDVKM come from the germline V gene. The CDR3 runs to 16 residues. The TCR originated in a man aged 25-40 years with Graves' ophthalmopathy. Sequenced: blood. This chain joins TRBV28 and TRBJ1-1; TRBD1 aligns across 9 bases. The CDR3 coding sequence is TGTGCCAGCAGTGCCTACAGGGGGCGGGTGAACACTGAAGCTTTCTTT. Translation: CASSAYRGRVNTEAFF.